The present TCR beta chain was sequenced within a study of blood T cell repertoires in COVID-19. Study in general: Samples taken during acute and convalescent COVID-19 were collected in the United States, Italy and Spain. Sources were T cells, B-cell-depleted T cells, or PBMCs; the material itself was cDNA or gDNA.

The CDR3 totals 14 residues. Trimming stripped 2 bases from V and 6 bases from J, with 13 bases between. The germline gives CDR1 SGHTA, CDR2 FQGNSA. As processed by the authors: How many nucleated cells were present was estimated from reference gene primer amplification. Here immunoSEQ multiplex PCR was the method, and the copy in TCRdb shows in-frame clones only, minus some. For V, J and clone size, that table is used; D and trimming come from the DNA. The data show 150,000 to 200,000 clones, with more than 75% seen just once and about 8% held by the top ten. Source material: peripheral blood. The rearrangement joins TRBV7-2 to TRBJ1-2, with D possibly TRBD1 on 6 matching bases. The source is a woman in her sixties with COVID-19, enrolled during active disease. CDR3 DNA: TGTGCCAGCAGCTTACCCGGGACATTCAATGGCTACACCTTC. It specifies CASSLPGTFNGYTF.